This entry is about one T cell receptor beta chain. The antigen is not known. Every subset's genomic DNA went evenly onto several immunoSEQ plates. Sequenced by immunoSEQ multiplex PCR; TCRdb stores in-frame clones only, minus some. The data show a few million clones, around 90% seen once. The data are from a study of shared clonotypes between healthy human individuals. Study observations and caveats: Among donors, clonotype sharing was expected to be affected by sequencing depth. Some clonotypes were shared by all four sorted-subset donors, while others were not shared. The non-shared ones had lower generation probabilities than the shared ones.

Splitting the CD4+ cells yielded a CD45RA+ naive subset and a CD45RA-negative memory subset. Germline V lookup: CDR1 SEHNR, CDR2 FQNEAQ (reference sequence). The CDR3 loop spans 15 amino acids. With 5 bases clipped from V and 1 base from J, the junction kept 7 bases outside the gene matches. The V and J genes are TRBV7-9 and TRBJ2-7, with TRBD2 matching over 8 bases. The specimen was naive CD4+ T cells from PBMCs. The subset is: CD45RA+ positively selected. This clonotype was sampled from a man between 18 and 35 years old in good health. Some clones in this sample may be carry-over from other donors' samples. DNA of the CDR3: TGTGCCAGCAGCAGACCGGGACTAGAGTCCTACGAGCAGTACTTC. As protein: CASSRPGLESYEQYF.